This TCR beta chain came from a study of CD8 T cells in ankylosing spondylitis. This clonotype was recorded at least ten times. Its antigen is unknown. V lost 5 bases and J 0 bases, leaving 13 bases between the germline ends. Germline CDR1 reads SEHNR; CDR2 reads FQNEAQ (reference sequence). The CDR3 loop spans 15 amino acids. Quantitative 5'-RACE with molecular barcodes generated TCR beta libraries. Via MiXCR, TCRdb re-called the 5' RACE reads, giving one row per CDR3 protein. The table records about 220,000 distinct CDR3 sequences, 5.5% to 7.5% of them present only once. Study findings and constraints: A subset of motif variants has previously been described in the synovial fluid and blood of reactive arthritis. Eight or nine highly homologous variants formed a TCR beta motif that appeared characteristic of ankylosing spondylitis blood. Enrichment of disease-linked clones was reportedly significant in matched ankylosing spondylitis synovial fluid.

Sequencing was performed on blood, either unsorted or a sorted T cell fraction (not recorded which). The chain uses TRBV7-9 and TRBJ1-1; D call uncertain. The receptor was derived from a male donor with ankylosing spondylitis. Here the CDR3 DNA reads TGTGCCAGCAGCCCTACCGTCGGTTTGAACACTGAAGCTTTCTTT. It specifies CASSPTVGLNTEAFF.